One sample yielded the 9 T cell receptor beta chains listed below, sequenced in a study of blood T cell repertoires in COVID-19. Data came from immunoSEQ multiplex PCR; TCRdb stores just in-frame clones and leaves some out. The sample has 210,000 or so clones, roughly nine tenths seen once. The source material was peripheral blood. Receptors were obtained from a man aged 25-40 years with acute or convalescent COVID-19.

This sequence joins TRBV11-2 and TRBJ2-2; D is uncertain. The CDR3 has 11 amino acids. V gave up 6 bases and J gave up 6 bases, with 5 bases separating them. In germline, CDR1 is SGHAT, CDR2 FQNNGV. The CDR3 coding sequence is TGTGCCAGCAGACAGTCCGGGGAGCTGTTTTTT. Amino acids: CASRQSGELFF.

The J gene is TRBJ2-3, the V gene TRBV6-5; 8 bases are shared with TRBD2. Germline-derived CDR1 and CDR2 are MNHEY and SVGAGI. After removal of 9 bases from V and 0 bases from J, the junction contained 8 bases not matched to a gene. The CDR3 has 15 amino acids. DNA of the CDR3: TGTGCCAGTTACAGCGGGAGTAGTAGCACAGATACGCAGTATTTT. Translation gives CASYSGSSSTDTQYF.

The rearrangement joins TRBV7-3 to TRBJ2-2; 7 bases map to TRBD2. The CDR3 has 16 residues. Germline assignment: CDR1 SGHTA and CDR2 FQGTGA. V lost 6 bases to trimming and J lost 1 base; unmatched junction nucleotides: 8. This chain's CDR3 is CASSQTGGVNTGELFF. The CDR3 DNA sequence: TGTGCCAGCAGTCAAACGGGAGGTGTGAACACCGGGGAGCTGTTTTTT.

CDR3 nucleotide sequence: TGTGCCAGCGACCGGGACGTAGGGGGTCAGCCCCAGCATTTT. This translates into CASDRDVGGQPQHF. The gene calls are TRBV6-5 and TRBJ1-5; possibly TRBD1 for D (6 bases). The length of the CDR3 is 14 residues. V lost 8 bases, J lost 6 bases, and 17 bases lay in between. CDR1 and CDR2 from the germline V gene are MNHEY and SVGAGI.

As DNA, the CDR3 is TGTGCCAGCAGCGAGGCAGGGGGCGCCTACGAGCAGTACTTC. This codes for CASSEAGGAYEQYF. The chain uses TRBV5-4 and TRBJ2-7; TRBD1 agrees at 8 bases. V was clipped by 4 bases and J by 2 bases; unmatched bases: 5. This CDR3 has 14 residues. Germline loops: CDR1 SGHNT, CDR2 YYREEE (reference sequence).

V usage is TRBV6-8 and J usage is TRBJ1-4; the match to TRBD1 covers 11 bases. CDR3 size: 17 residues. The V gene end was trimmed by 4 bases and the J gene end by 1 base; junction bases not matched to a gene: 5. Germline-derived CDR1 and CDR2 are MNHGY and SAAAGT. CDR3 sequence: CASSSPGQGVTNEKLFF. The CDR3 DNA follows: TGTGCCAGCAGTTCACCGGGACAGGGGGTAACTAATGAAAAACTGTTTTTT.

This rearrangement joins TRBV6-5 to TRBJ2-4, with 7 bases matching TRBD2. Trimming cost V 6 bases and J 7 bases; bases outside gene matches: 9. From germline, CDR1 is MNHEY and CDR2 SVGAGI. The CDR3 loop spans 14 amino acids. The CDR3 spells CASRVLGTNNIQYF. For the CDR3, the DNA is TGTGCCAGCAGGGTACTCGGGACTAACAACATTCAGTACTTC.

The chain carries TRBV28 and TRBJ1-1, with D unresolved. This CDR3 contains 12 residues. Germline V gene lookup returns CDR1 MDHEN and CDR2 SYDVKM. Trimming cost V 5 bases and J 7 bases, with 11 bases left between them. As DNA, the CDR3 is TGTGCCAGCAGTAAATTTCGAGTTGAAGCTTTCTTT. This gives the protein CASSKFRVEAFF. The full variable domain, in which reference TRBV28 and TRBJ1-1 provide the parts outside the CDR3, is DVKVTQSSRYLVKRTGEKVFLECVQDMDHENMFWYRQDPGLGLRLIYFSYDVKMKEKGDIPEGYSVSREKKERFSLILESASTNQTSMYLCASSKFRVEAFFGQGTRLTVV.

This clone was counted a single time. V gene TRBV6-1 combines with J gene TRBJ2-2; 8 bases map to TRBD2. The CDR3 covers 17 residues. Trimming cost V 6 bases and J 2 bases; bases outside gene matches: 11. Germline lookup yields CDR1 MNHNS and CDR2 SASEGT. The CDR3 here is CASSENTGTRNTGELFF. In DNA, the CDR3 is TGTGCCAGCAGCGAAAATACCGGGACTAGAAACACCGGGGAGCTGTTTTTT.